This T cell receptor (beta chain) originates from a study of T cell responses to AZD1222 COVID-19 vaccine. Trimming at V came to 0 bases and at J to 2 bases, leaving 6 bases not matched to a gene. CDR1 SGHRS and CDR2 YFSETQ come from the germline V gene. The CDR3 length is 16 residues. TCRdb's table, derived via immunoSEQ multiplex PCR, lists solely in-frame clones and lacks some. The top ten clones hold over 1.5% of a sample with roughly 160,000 clones, roughly 90% of them seen once. This receptor was obtained from an adult in good health. The sample in question was peripheral blood, obtained on day 0 of AZD1222 vaccination. The chain couples TRBV5-1 to TRBJ2-5, with TRBD2 matching 8 bases. The CDR3 loop is CASSLGFTGGQETQYF. The DNA for the CDR3 is TGCGCCAGCAGCTTGGGGTTCACGGGGGGGCAAGAGACCCAGTACTTC. Using reference TRBV5-1 and TRBJ2-5 for the parts outside the CDR3, the full variable domain is KAGVTQTPRYLIKTRGQQVTLSCSPISGHRSVSWYQQTPGQGLQFLFEYFSETQRNKGNFPGRFSGRQFSNSRSEMNVSTLELGDSALYLCASSLGFTGGQETQYFGPGTRLLVL.